This TCR beta chain was observed in a study of blood T cells in healthy people across ages. Using a J-beta primer mix together with a sample-barcoded 5' primer, a second PCR was run for about 7 to 12 cycles. Each TCR beta cDNA got a 12-nucleotide random molecular identifier. One entry per CDR3 protein results from TCRdb running MiXCR on the 5' RACE reads. The top ten hold roughly 13% of the sample, which has 650,000 to 800,000 distinct CDR3 sequences, 45% to 60% seen once. CDR1 SNHLY and CDR2 FYNNEI come from the germline V gene. The CDR3 has 16 residues. Trimming took off 1 base at V and 2 bases at J, with 12 bases between the two ends. Overall study results and limits: TCR beta diversity was tightly associated with the proportion of naive T cells. Calculation of diversity from one million T cells yielded estimates considered to be underestimates.

Of note for this clonotype: What it recognizes is unknown.

The rearrangement joins TRBV2 to TRBJ1-5; D uncertain. The source is an elderly woman in good health. The sample taken for sequencing was blood. CDR3 residues: CASSEERVMGNQPQHF. CDR3 nucleotide sequence: TGTGCCAGCAGTGAAGAACGGGTTATGGGCAATCAGCCCCAGCATTTT.